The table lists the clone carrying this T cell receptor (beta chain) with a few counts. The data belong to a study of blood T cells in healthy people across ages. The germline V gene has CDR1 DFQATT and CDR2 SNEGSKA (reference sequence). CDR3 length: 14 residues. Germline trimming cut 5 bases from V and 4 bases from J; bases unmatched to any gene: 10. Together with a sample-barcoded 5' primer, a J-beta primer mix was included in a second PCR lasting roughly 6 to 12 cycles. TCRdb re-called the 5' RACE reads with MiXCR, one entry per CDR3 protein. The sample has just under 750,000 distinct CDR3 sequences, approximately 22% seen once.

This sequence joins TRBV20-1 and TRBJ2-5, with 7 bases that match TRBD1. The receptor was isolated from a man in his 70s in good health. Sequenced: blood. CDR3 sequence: CSAGERQGRETQYF. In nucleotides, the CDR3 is TGCAGTGCTGGGGAACGACAGGGACGAGAGACCCAGTACTTC.